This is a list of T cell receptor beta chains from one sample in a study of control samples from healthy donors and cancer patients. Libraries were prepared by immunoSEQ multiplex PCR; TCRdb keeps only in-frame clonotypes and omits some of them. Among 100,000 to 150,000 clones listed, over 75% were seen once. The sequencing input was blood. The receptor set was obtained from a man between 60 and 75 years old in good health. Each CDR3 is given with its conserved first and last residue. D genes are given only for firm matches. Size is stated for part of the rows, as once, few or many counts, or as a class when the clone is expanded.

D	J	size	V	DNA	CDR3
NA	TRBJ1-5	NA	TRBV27	TGTGCCAGCAGTGGGACTCCGTCTAATCAGCCCCAGCATTTT	CASSGTPSNQPQHF
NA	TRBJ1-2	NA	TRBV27	TGTGCCAGCAGACCCTTCGAGGGAGGCTACACCTTC	CASRPFEGGYTF
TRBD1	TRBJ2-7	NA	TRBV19	TGTGCCAGTAGTCAACAGGGGGGCAACGAGCAGTACTTC	CASSQQGGNEQYF
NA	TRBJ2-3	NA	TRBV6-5	TGTGCCAGCAGTTATAGGGGGGTTGGGACAGATACGCAGTATTTT	CASSYRGVGTDTQYF
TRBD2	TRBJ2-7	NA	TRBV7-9	TGTGCCAGCAGTTTAGCGGGGGGGCTAGACGAGCAGTACTTC	CASSLAGGLDEQYF
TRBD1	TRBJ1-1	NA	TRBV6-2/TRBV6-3	TGTGCCAGCAGTTACTCCCGGGCAGGGGGCTTGATGAACACTGAAGCTTTCTTT	CASSYSRAGGLMNTEAFF
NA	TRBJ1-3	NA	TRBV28	TGTGCCAGCAGTTTAATTGGACGGCCGCCCGCCAATTTT	CASSLIGRPPANF
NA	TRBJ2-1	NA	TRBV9	TGTGCCAGCAGCGTAGCTATTTCCACGCGGGGTAATGAGCAGTTCTTC	CASSVAISTRGNEQFF
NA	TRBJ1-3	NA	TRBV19	TGTGCCAGTAGTCACACAGACTCTGGAAACACCATATATTTT	CASSHTDSGNTIYF
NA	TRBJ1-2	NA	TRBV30	TGTGCCTGGACCCCGCCGCGCGGGAACTATGGCTACACCTTC	CAWTPPRGNYGYTF
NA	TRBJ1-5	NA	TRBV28	TGTGCCAGCAGTCCATGGACAGATAGCAATCAGCCCCAGCATTTT	CASSPWTDSNQPQHF
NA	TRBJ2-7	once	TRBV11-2	TGTGCCAGCAGCTTGATCTACGAGCAGTACTTC	CASSLIYEQYF
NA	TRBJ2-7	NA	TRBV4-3	TGCGCCAGCAGCCAAGGACTATACCTTTACGAGCAGTACTTC	CASSQGLYLYEQYF
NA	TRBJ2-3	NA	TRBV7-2	TGTGCCAGCAGCCTCGACACAGATACGCAGTATTTT	CASSLDTDTQYF
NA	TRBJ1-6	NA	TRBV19	TGTGCCAGTAGTAACCCAGTTAATTCACCCCTCCACTTT	CASSNPVNSPLHF
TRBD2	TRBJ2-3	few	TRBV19	TGTGCCAGTAGTCGGACTAGCGGGGCAATCGATACGCAGTATTTT	CASSRTSGAIDTQYF
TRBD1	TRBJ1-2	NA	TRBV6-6	TGTGCCAGCACTCAATCCGGGACAGGGGATTATGGCTACACCTTC	CASTQSGTGDYGYTF
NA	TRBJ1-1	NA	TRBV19	TGTGCCAGTACCCATAGTAGGGGTGGAACTGAAGCTTTCTTT	CASTHSRGGTEAFF
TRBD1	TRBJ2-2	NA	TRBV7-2	TGTGCCAGCAGCTTAACTCTTATCAGGGGGCAAACCGGGGAGCTGTTTTTT	CASSLTLIRGQTGELFF
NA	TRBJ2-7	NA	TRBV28	TGTGCCAGCAGTACGACAGTCTACGAGCAGTACTTC	CASSTTVYEQYF
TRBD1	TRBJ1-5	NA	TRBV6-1	TGTGCCAGCAGTGCGATCAGGGGGTTGAGCAATCAGCCCCAGCATTTT	CASSAIRGLSNQPQHF
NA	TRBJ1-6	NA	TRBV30	TGTGCCTGGAGTGAGGGGCAGTATAATTCACCCCTCCACTTT	CAWSEGQYNSPLHF
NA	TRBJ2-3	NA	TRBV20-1	TGCAGTGTCGACAGGTCGGATACGCAGTATTTT	CSVDRSDTQYF
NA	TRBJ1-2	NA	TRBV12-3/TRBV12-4	TGTGCCAGCAGTCCTTGGGAACGGGGCTACACCTTC	CASSPWERGYTF
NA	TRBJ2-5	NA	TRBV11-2	TGTGCCAGCAGCTTAACTTGGGCGCCCTCGAAAGAGACCCAGTACTTC	CASSLTWAPSKETQYF
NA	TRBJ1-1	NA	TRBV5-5	TGTGCCAGCAGCGCGGGGAACGGGAACACTGAAGCTTTCTTT	CASSAGNGNTEAFF
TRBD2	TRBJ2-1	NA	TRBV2	TGTGCCAGCAGTGAGCGGGGGGGCTCTCTTGAGCAGTTCTTC	CASSERGGSLEQFF
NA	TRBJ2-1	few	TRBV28	TGTGCCAGCAGACCCATACTCATAGCCTCTCTGACCTACAATGAGCAGTTCTTC	CASRPILIASLTYNEQFF
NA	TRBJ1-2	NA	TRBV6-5	TGTGCCAGCAGTTCCCTCGTACCCTGGGGCTACACCTTC	CASSSLVPWGYTF
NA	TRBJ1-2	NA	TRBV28	TGTGCCAGCAGTTCCGGATTTGGCTACACCTTC	CASSSGFGYTF
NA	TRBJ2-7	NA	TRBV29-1	TGCAGCGTTGAGCGCTGGGAGGACCAGAGCTCCTACGAGCAGTACTTC	CSVERWEDQSSYEQYF
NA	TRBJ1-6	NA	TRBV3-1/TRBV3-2	TGTGCCAGCGCGACCTCAATTAATAATTCACCCCTCCACTTT	CASATSINNSPLHF
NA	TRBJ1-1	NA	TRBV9	TGTGCCAGCAGCGTAGAGGGTAGGAGCGGGCCTGAAGCTTTCTTT	CASSVEGRSGPEAFF
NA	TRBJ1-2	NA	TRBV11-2	TGTGCCAGCAGCTTAGGACAGGACTATGGCTACACCTTC	CASSLGQDYGYTF
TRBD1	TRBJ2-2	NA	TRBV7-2	TGTGCCAGCAGCGGAAGGACAGGAAACACCGGGGAGCTGTTTTTT	CASSGRTGNTGELFF
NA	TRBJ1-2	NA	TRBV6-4	TGTGCCAGCCGCTCGGGGACAGGCTACACCTTC	CASRSGTGYTF
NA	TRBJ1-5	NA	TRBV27	TGTGCCAGCAGTTCGGACAGAAATAGCAATCAGCCCCAGCATTTT	CASSSDRNSNQPQHF
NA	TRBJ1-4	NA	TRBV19	TGTGCCAGAGGGGAGGTGGCGAGACCAACTAATGAAAAACTGTTTTTT	CARGEVARPTNEKLFF
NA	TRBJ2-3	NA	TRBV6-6	TGTGCCAGCACCGGTCAAGGGGGGGGATCAGATACGCAGTATTTT	CASTGQGGGSDTQYF
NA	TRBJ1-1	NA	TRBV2	TGTGCCAGCAGAGAAGAAGGGGATGCTTTCTTT	CASREEGDAFF
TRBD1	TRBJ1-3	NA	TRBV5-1	TGCGCCAGCAGCCCGGGACAGGAAAGCTCTGGAAACACCATATATTTT	CASSPGQESSGNTIYF
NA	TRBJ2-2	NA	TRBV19	TGTGCCAGTAGTTGGGGCACAGCGAACACCGGGGAGCTGTTTTTT	CASSWGTANTGELFF
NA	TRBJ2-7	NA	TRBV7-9	TGTGCCAGCAGTCCCCAGGGGTCCCTCTCAAGGGAGCAGTACTTC	CASSPQGSLSREQYF